A selection of T cell receptor beta chains follows, all from one sample in a study of blood T cell repertoires in COVID-19. Assay: immunoSEQ multiplex PCR; the TCRdb copy retains only in-frame clones and omits some. Counted here are roughly 89,000 clones, 80% occurring once; the ten biggest clones make up about a tenth. The material sequenced was peripheral blood. Receptors originate from a woman in her 70s with acute or convalescent COVID-19. The CDR3 runs from the conserved cysteine through the conserved F or W.

v_call cdr3_aa
TRBV30 CAWSGEGRTSGDTSTDTQYF
TRBV4-1 CASSLRTGTNTEAFF
TRBV28 CAAGDSNQPQHF
TRBV6-5 CASRPQGLWGNTIYF
TRBV27 CASSLIYGLGRGDEQFF
TRBV28 CATQGSVYEQYF
TRBV7-2 CASSLGDRGNTGELFF
TRBV2 CASSEAPGMNTEAFF
TRBV2 CASSAQGVTYEQYF
TRBV2 CASSRDRGSYEQYF
TRBV9 CASSVEDRDRGDSNQPQHF
TRBV6-5 CASKAGLSPLHF
TRBV20-1 CSASLNEQFF